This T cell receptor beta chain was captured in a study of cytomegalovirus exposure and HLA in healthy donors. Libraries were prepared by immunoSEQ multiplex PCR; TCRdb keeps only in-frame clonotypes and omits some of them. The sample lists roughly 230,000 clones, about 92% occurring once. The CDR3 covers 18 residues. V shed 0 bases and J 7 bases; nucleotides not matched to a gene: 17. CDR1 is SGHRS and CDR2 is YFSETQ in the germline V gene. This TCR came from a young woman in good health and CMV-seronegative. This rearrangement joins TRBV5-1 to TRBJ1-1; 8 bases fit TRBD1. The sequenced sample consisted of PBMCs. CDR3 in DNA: TGCGCCAGCAGCTTGGGTAGGGCGGACAGGGCATATAAAAATGAAGCTTTCTTT. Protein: CASSLGRADRAYKNEAFF.